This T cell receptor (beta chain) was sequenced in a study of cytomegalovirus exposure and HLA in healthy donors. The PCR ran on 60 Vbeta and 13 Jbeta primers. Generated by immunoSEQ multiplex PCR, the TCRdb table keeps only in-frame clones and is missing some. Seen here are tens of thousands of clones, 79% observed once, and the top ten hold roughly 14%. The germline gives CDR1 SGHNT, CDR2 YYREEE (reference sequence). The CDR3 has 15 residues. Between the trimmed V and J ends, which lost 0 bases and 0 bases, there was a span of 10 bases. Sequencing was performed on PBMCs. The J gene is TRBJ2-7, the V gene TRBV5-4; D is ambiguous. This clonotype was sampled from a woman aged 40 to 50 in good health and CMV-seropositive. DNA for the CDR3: TGTGCCAGCAGCTTGGCCAGTTCCAGCTCCTACGAGCAGTACTTC. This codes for CASSLASSSSYEQYF.